Below, 22 T cell receptor beta chains from the same sample are listed, as sequenced in a study of chronic HIV infection and antiretroviral therapy. One entry per CDR3 protein, called by TCRdb with MiXCR from the 5' RACE reads. The sample has 40,000 or so distinct CDR3 sequences, roughly 8.2% seen once. Material for sequencing was peripheral blood. These TCRs come from an adult who had HIV and had not received antiretroviral therapy, or was an uninfected healthy control (not recorded which).

A note on this clonotype: A read error may account for a junction end that differs from germline. The chain is built from TRBV7-7 and TRBJ1-2; no firm D call. This CDR3 region has 12 residues. Per the germline V gene, CDR1 is SSHAT and CDR2 is FNYEAQ (reference sequence). CDR3 in amino acids: CASSFFRHGYTF. The CDR3 coding sequence is TGTGCTAGCAGCTTTTTCCGCCATGGCTACACCTTC. Complete variable domain (other parts from reference TRBV7-7 and TRBJ1-2): GAGVSQSPRYKVTKRGQDVTLRCDPISSHATLYWYQQALGQGPEFLTYFNYEAQPDKSGLPSDRFSAERPEGSISTLTIQRTEQRDSAMYRCASSFFRHGYTFGSGTRLTVV.

This clonotype was seen a few times. CDR3 bases: TGCAGCGTTGAGGGCAGCTACTATGGCTACACCTTC. Its translation: CSVEGSYYGYTF. This chain joins TRBV29-1 and TRBJ1-2; D gene uncertain. The V gene's germline CDR1 is SQVTM and CDR2 ANQGSEA. This CDR3 has 12 amino acids. V shed 3 bases and J shed 3 bases, with 8 bases lying between them.

This clonotype has ten or more counts. This sequence joins TRBV28 and TRBJ2-7; 8 nucleotides line up with TRBD2. This CDR3 comprises 14 residues. The V and J ends lost 4 bases and 6 bases, in that order; junction bases with no gene match: 8. Germline V gene lookup returns CDR1 MDHEN and CDR2 SYDVKM. The CDR3 nucleotides are TGTGCCAGCAGTTCCCCCAGCGGGAGCCGCGAGCAGTACTTC. Translation gives CASSSPSGSREQYF. The full variable domain, in which reference TRBV28 and TRBJ2-7 provide the parts outside the CDR3, is DVKVTQSSRYLVKRTGEKVFLECVQDMDHENMFWYRQDPGLGLRLIYFSYDVKMKEKGDIPEGYSVSREKKERFSLILESASTNQTSMYLCASSSPSGSREQYFGPGTRLTVT.

The chain recombines TRBV5-1 with TRBJ2-7; 7 nucleotides line up with TRBD2. The germline CDR1 and CDR2 sequences are SGHRS and YFSETQ. This CDR3 is built from 14 residues. The V segment lost 2 bases and the J segment 2 bases; nucleotides outside the gene matches: 4. CDR3 DNA: TGCGCCAGCAGCTTTTCGGGAGGCCCCTACGAGCAGTACTTC. Residues: CASSFSGGPYEQYF.

J is TRBJ2-5 and V is TRBV28, with unresolved D. CDR3 length equals 18 residues. Trimming pared 1 base from V and 7 bases from J, leaving 25 bases between. From germline, CDR1 is MDHEN and CDR2 SYDVKM. The CDR3 DNA is TGTGCCAGCAGTTTATACGCGGATATTCGCGACCCTAAGGTGACCCAGTACTTC. Translation: CASSLYADIRDPKVTQYF.

The sample holds many counts of this clonotype. This chain connects TRBV2 to TRBJ1-1; no firm D call. Germline V gene data show CDR1 as SNHLY and CDR2 as FYNNEI. Trimming cost V 6 bases and J 0 bases, with 2 bases left between them. There are 11 residues in the CDR3. The CDR3 reads CASRMNTEAFF. The CDR3 nucleotides are TGTGCCAGCAGAATGAACACTGAAGCTTTCTTT.

This clonotype was observed a handful of times. The V and J genes are TRBV29-1 and TRBJ2-7, with TRBD2 identical over 9 bases. CDR1 SQVTM and CDR2 ANQGSEA come from the germline V gene. V shed 0 bases, J shed 2 bases, and the junction held 5 bases outside the gene matches. The CDR3 consists of 15 residues. The CDR3 nucleotides read TGCAGCGTTGAAGATTCGGGGACTAGCCCCTACGAGCAGTACTTC. Translation: CSVEDSGTSPYEQYF.

This clonotype was seen ten or more times. The V and J genes are TRBV20-1 and TRBJ2-5; possible D gene TRBD2, 7 bases. This CDR3 has 15 residues. V lost 6 bases and J lost 6, with 23 bases in between. CDR1 and CDR2 from the germline V gene are DFQATT and SNEGSKA (reference sequence). The CDR3 DNA follows: TGCAGTGCAACTACGTCGGGGGGCTCTTTTAAGACCCAGTACTTC. It encodes CSATTSGGSFKTQYF.

CDR3 in amino acids: CASSPHGAGSTDTQYF. The CDR3 DNA reads as TGTGCCAGCAGTCCACACGGAGCGGGTAGCACAGATACGCAGTATTTT. This chain uses TRBV28 with TRBJ2-3, with D perhaps TRBD2 (6 bases). V shed 5 bases and J shed 0 bases, with 15 bases lying between them. Germline values: CDR1 MDHEN, CDR2 SYDVKM. This CDR3 spans 16 amino acids.

V gene TRBV28 combines with J gene TRBJ2-6; no firm D call. This CDR3 region has 18 residues. Germline V lookup: CDR1 MDHEN, CDR2 SYDVKM. The germline V and J ends were trimmed by 2 bases and 0 bases, with 14 bases remaining between them. The DNA of the CDR3 is TGTGCCAGCAGTTTAAGGGCCCTAAGAGACTCTGGGGCCAACGTCCTGACTTTC. This gives the protein CASSLRALRDSGANVLTF.

The sample holds many counts of this clonotype. J is TRBJ2-7 and V is TRBV4-2, with D hard to call. CDR3 length: 14 residues. CDR1 and CDR2 (germline): LGHNA, YNFKEQ. The V end was cut by 4 bases, the J end by 0 bases, with 10 bases between. DNA of the CDR3: TGTGCCAGCAGCCCGTCGAAAACCTCCTACGAGCAGTACTTC. This gives the protein CASSPSKTSYEQYF.

This chain connects TRBV6-1 to TRBJ2-7; tentative D call: TRBD2 (5 bases). The CDR3 has 16 residues. Trimming removed 2 bases at V and 1 base at J, with 15 bases between. Germline V gives CDR1 MNHNS, CDR2 SASEGT. CDR3 protein: CASSESGSRWSYEQYF. CDR3 nucleotides: TGTGCCAGCAGTGAAAGCGGTAGCCGATGGTCCTACGAGCAGTACTTC.

This clonotype was observed a few times. This chain links TRBV12-3 or TRBV12-4 with TRBJ2-7; D is undetermined. CDR3 size: 13 residues. V was pared by 2 bases and J by 5 bases, with 10 bases between. The CDR3 nucleotides are TGTGCCAGCAGTTTATCGGGCCTTAACGAGCAGTACTTC. Protein product: CASSLSGLNEQYF.

This clonotype was found a few times. The V gene is TRBV5-1, the J gene TRBJ1-4, with D maybe TRBD1 (5 bases). The germline CDR1 and CDR2 sequences are SGHRS and YFSETQ. V was trimmed by 9 bases and J by 0 bases, leaving 18 bases between them. The CDR3 spans 16 residues. The CDR3 DNA reads as TGCGCCAAGATAGACGGGGCTAATACAACTAATGAAAAACTGTTTTTT. This translates into CAKIDGANTTNEKLFF.

This clonotype was counted at least ten times. The J gene is TRBJ1-2, the V gene TRBV28; no definite D call. The germline V and J ends were trimmed by 3 bases and 1 base, with 3 bases remaining between them. CDR1 and CDR2 from the germline V gene are MDHEN and SYDVKM. The CDR3 is made up of 12 amino acids. This CDR3 reads CASSFNNYGYTF. The DNA of the CDR3 is TGTGCCAGCAGTTTCAATAACTATGGCTACACCTTC.

This clonotype has a handful of counts. This chain joins TRBV20-1 and TRBJ1-1, with 7 bases lining up with TRBD1. The germline V gene has CDR1 DFQATT and CDR2 SNEGSKA (reference sequence). This CDR3 spans 13 amino acids. J gave up 0 bases and V 7 bases, and 5 bases lay outside the gene matches. CDR3 bases: TGCAGTGGCGCCGGGACAGTGAACACTGAAGCTTTCTTT. It specifies CSGAGTVNTEAFF.

This clonotype was recorded many times. The J gene is TRBJ2-3, the V gene TRBV28; D is perhaps TRBD2 (5 bases). Germline CDR1 reads MDHEN; CDR2 reads SYDVKM. Trimming stripped 4 bases from V and 5 bases from J, with 22 bases between. This CDR3 contains 17 residues. The CDR3 is CASSSIPRAGSVDTQYF. DNA for the CDR3: TGTGCCAGCAGTTCAATTCCCCGGGCAGGTAGCGTAGATACGCAGTATTTT.

V usage is TRBV9 and J usage is TRBJ1-1; weak D call: TRBD1 (5 bases). The V gene lost 4 bases and the J gene lost 7 bases, with 11 bases spanning the gap. This CDR3 region has 12 residues. Per germline, CDR1 SGDLS and CDR2 YYNGEE. CDR3 amino acids: CASSLRGGEAFF. CDR3 DNA: TGTGCCAGCAGCTTGCGTGGGGGTGAAGCTTTCTTT.

This chain uses TRBV25-1 with TRBJ2-7; D is uncertain. The germline V gene encodes CDR1 MGHDK and CDR2 SYGVNS. The CDR3 contains 13 residues. The ends were cut back, 4 bases at V and 7 bases at J, with 14 bases in the middle. The CDR3 DNA reads as TGTGCCAGCAGTGTTCAGGCCTTAGGGGAGCAGTACTTC. Translating it yields CASSVQALGEQYF.

The chain is built from TRBV5-1 and TRBJ1-1; no firm D call. The CDR3 runs to 14 residues. From germline, CDR1 is SGHRS and CDR2 YFSETQ. Deletions cut 0 bases from V and 5 bases from J, with 11 bases between. The CDR3 nucleotides are TGCGCCAGCAGCTTGGTTCAGCCGGGGACTGAAGCTTTCTTT. Translated: CASSLVQPGTEAFF. Combining the CDR3 with reference TRBV5-1 and TRBJ1-1 gives the whole variable domain KAGVTQTPRYLIKTRGQQVTLSCSPISGHRSVSWYQQTPGQGLQFLFEYFSETQRNKGNFPGRFSGRQFSNSRSEMNVSTLELGDSALYLCASSLVQPGTEAFFGQGTRLTVV.

Relative to its sample, this clonotype is medium-sized. This sequence joins TRBV28 and TRBJ2-7, with D possibly matching TRBD2 (6 bases). The CDR3 runs to 15 residues. The ends were cut back, 3 bases at V and 0 bases at J, with 12 bases in the middle. Germline CDR1 reads MDHEN; CDR2 reads SYDVKM. CDR3 loop: CASSFGGVDSYEQYF. As DNA, the CDR3 is TGTGCCAGCAGTTTCGGGGGAGTGGACTCCTACGAGCAGTACTTC.

In nucleotides, the CDR3 is TGTGCCAGCAGCCTACTAGTTGGAGATACGCAGTATTTT. Translating gives CASSLLVGDTQYF. The genes are TRBV7-9 and TRBJ2-3, with TRBD2 as a possible D gene (5 bases). The CDR3 length is 13 residues. Germline CDR1 SEHNR, CDR2 FQNEAQ (reference sequence). V shed 5 bases and J shed 5 bases, with 11 bases lying between them. Combining the CDR3 with reference TRBV7-9 and TRBJ2-3 gives the whole variable domain DTGVSQNPRHKITKRGQNVTFRCDPISEHNRLYWYRQTLGQGPEFLTYFQNEAQLEKSRLLSDRFSAERPKGSFSTLEIQRTEQGDSAMYLCASSLLVGDTQYFGPGTRLTVL.